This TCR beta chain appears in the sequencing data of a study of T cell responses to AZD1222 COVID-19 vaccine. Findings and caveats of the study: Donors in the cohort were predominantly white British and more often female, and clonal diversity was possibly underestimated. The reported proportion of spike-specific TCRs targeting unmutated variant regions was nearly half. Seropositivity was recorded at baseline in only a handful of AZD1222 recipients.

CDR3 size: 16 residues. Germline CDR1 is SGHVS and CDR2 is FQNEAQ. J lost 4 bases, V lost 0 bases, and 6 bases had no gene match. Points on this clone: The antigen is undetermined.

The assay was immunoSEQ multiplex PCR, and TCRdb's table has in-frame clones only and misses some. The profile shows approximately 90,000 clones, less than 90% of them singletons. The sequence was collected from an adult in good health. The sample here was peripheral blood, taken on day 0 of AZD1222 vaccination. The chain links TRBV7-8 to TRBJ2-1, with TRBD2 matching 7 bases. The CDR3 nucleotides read TGTGCCAGCAGCTTAGCGGGGCTAGCGGCTTACAATGAGCAGTTCTTC. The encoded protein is CASSLAGLAAYNEQFF.